This T cell receptor (beta chain) stems from a study of OX40 agonist ivuxolimab in advanced cancers. Study-level information: Patients receiving dose escalation had hepatocellular carcinoma, melanoma, renal cell or head and neck cancer. Study conclusions and caveats: Relatively little clonal expansion, among the lowest observed, appeared in partial responders at 0.1-3.0 mg/kg. The average count of expanded clones was higher among CD8+ T cells than among CD4+. No antigen was identified for the clonally expanded peripheral T cells.

This clone occurred once. Its antigen is currently unknown. Profiling relied on immunoSEQ multiplex PCR, and the TCRdb table lists in-frame clones only, not all of them. The sample records 80,000 to 95,000 clones, about 89% being singletons. This CDR3 is built from 15 residues. Germline trimming cut 0 bases from V and 7 bases from J; bases unmatched to any gene: 6. Germline V lookup: CDR1 SGHRS, CDR2 YFSETQ. V usage is TRBV5-1 and J usage is TRBJ2-3; 9 bases match TRBD2. This receptor was obtained from an adult with an advanced solid tumor such as melanoma, head and neck, liver or kidney cancer. Source: CD4+ or CD8+ T cells sorted from blood, taken in a trial of the OX40 agonist ivuxolimab. The CDR3 DNA reads TGCGCCAGCAGCTTGGAGGGGACTAGCTCCAATACGCAGTATTTT. Translation gives CASSLEGTSSNTQYF.